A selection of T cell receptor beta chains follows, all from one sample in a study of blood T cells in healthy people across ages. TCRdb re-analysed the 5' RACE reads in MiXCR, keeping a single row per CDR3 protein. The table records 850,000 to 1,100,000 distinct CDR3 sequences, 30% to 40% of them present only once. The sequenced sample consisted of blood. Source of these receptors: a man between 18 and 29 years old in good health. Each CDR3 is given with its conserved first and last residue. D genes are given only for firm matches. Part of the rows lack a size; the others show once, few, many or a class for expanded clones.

cdr3_aa: CASSYRRDSTDTQYF; cdr3_nt: TGTGCCAGCAGTTACCGGCGGGATAGCACAGATACGCAGTATTTT; clone_size: .; j_call: TRBJ2-3; d_call: .; v_call: TRBV6-2/TRBV6-3
cdr3_aa: CASKEGIVNEQYF; cdr3_nt: TGTGCCAGTAAGGAAGGGATTGTCAACGAGCAGTACTTC; clone_size: few; j_call: TRBJ2-7; d_call: .; v_call: TRBV2
cdr3_aa: CSAASSGGGSEQFF; cdr3_nt: TGCAGTGCCGCATCTAGCGGGGGAGGAAGTGAGCAGTTCTTC; clone_size: many; j_call: TRBJ2-1; d_call: TRBD2; v_call: TRBV20-1
cdr3_aa: CASSPRPGHLNYGYTF; cdr3_nt: TGTGCCAGCAGCCCTAGACCGGGACACCTTAACTATGGCTACACCTTC; clone_size: .; j_call: TRBJ1-2; d_call: .; v_call: TRBV12-3/TRBV12-4
cdr3_aa: CASRLGDRGTEAFF; cdr3_nt: TGTGCCAGCAGGCTGGGGGATCGTGGCACTGAAGCTTTCTTT; clone_size: few; j_call: TRBJ1-1; d_call: .; v_call: TRBV6-2/TRBV6-3
cdr3_aa: CASSQEATGGFGDTQYF; cdr3_nt: TGTGCCAGCAGCCAAGAAGCTACAGGGGGCTTCGGAGATACGCAGTATTTT; clone_size: .; j_call: TRBJ2-3; d_call: TRBD1; v_call: TRBV4-2
cdr3_aa: CASRQGENIQYF; cdr3_nt: TGTGCCAGTAGACAGGGTGAAAACATTCAGTACTTC; clone_size: .; j_call: TRBJ2-4; d_call: .; v_call: TRBV19
cdr3_aa: CASLTIGQGYGYTF; cdr3_nt: TGTGCCAGTCTAACGATCGGACAGGGCTATGGCTACACCTTC; clone_size: .; j_call: TRBJ1-2; d_call: TRBD1; v_call: TRBV7-8
cdr3_aa: CASSHAGTAGNTIYF; cdr3_nt: TGTGCCAGCAGTCACGCCGGGACAGCTGGAAACACCATATATTTT; clone_size: .; j_call: TRBJ1-3; d_call: TRBD1; v_call: TRBV12-3/TRBV12-4
cdr3_aa: CSVEGGGEPSETQYF; cdr3_nt: TGCAGCGTTGAAGGGGGAGGGGAGCCGTCAGAGACCCAGTACTTC; clone_size: .; j_call: TRBJ2-5; d_call: TRBD2; v_call: TRBV29-1
cdr3_aa: CASSQDWGPGYTF; cdr3_nt: TGCGCCAGCAGCCAAGATTGGGGCCCTGGCTACACCTTC; clone_size: .; j_call: TRBJ1-2; d_call: .; v_call: TRBV4-3
cdr3_aa: CASSMRQGITTGELFF; cdr3_nt: TGTGCCAGCAGCATGAGACAGGGGATTACGACCGGGGAGCTGTTTTTT; clone_size: many; j_call: TRBJ2-2; d_call: TRBD1; v_call: TRBV7-9
cdr3_aa: CSALGLTEAFF; cdr3_nt: TGCAGTGCTTTGGGTCTCACTGAAGCTTTCTTT; clone_size: .; j_call: TRBJ1-1; d_call: .; v_call: TRBV20-1
cdr3_aa: CSAKGQGIWNEQFF; cdr3_nt: TGCAGTGCGAAGGGACAGGGTATTTGGAATGAGCAGTTCTTC; clone_size: few; j_call: TRBJ2-1; d_call: TRBD1; v_call: TRBV20-1
cdr3_aa: CASSHDFTGEGITGELFF; cdr3_nt: TGCGCCAGCAGCCATGACTTTACAGGGGAGGGAATCACCGGGGAGCTGTTTTTT; clone_size: once; j_call: TRBJ2-2; d_call: .; v_call: TRBV4-3
cdr3_aa: CASSRRDGNYGYTF; cdr3_nt: TGCGCCAGCAGCCGCCGGGACGGTAACTATGGCTACACCTTC; clone_size: .; j_call: TRBJ1-2; d_call: .; v_call: TRBV5-1
cdr3_aa: CASAGTSGITDTQYF; cdr3_nt: TGCGCCAGTGCCGGGACTAGCGGAATCACAGATACGCAGTATTTT; clone_size: .; j_call: TRBJ2-3; d_call: TRBD2; v_call: TRBV5-1
cdr3_aa: CASSDSAMNTEAFF; cdr3_nt: TGTGCCAGCAGCGACAGTGCTATGAACACTGAAGCTTTCTTT; clone_size: few; j_call: TRBJ1-1; d_call: .; v_call: TRBV7-9
cdr3_aa: CSVGGGVAKNIQYF; cdr3_nt: TGCAGTGTGGGAGGGGGAGTAGCCAAAAACATTCAGTACTTC; clone_size: .; j_call: TRBJ2-4; d_call: .; v_call: TRBV20-1
cdr3_aa: CASSPFEREGAGNTIYF; cdr3_nt: TGTGCCAGCAGCCCCTTCGAGAGGGAGGGCGCAGGAAACACCATATATTTT; clone_size: .; j_call: TRBJ1-3; d_call: .; v_call: TRBV14
cdr3_aa: CSATTVEETRYF; cdr3_nt: TGCAGTGCCACGACGGTCGAAGAGACCCGGTACTTC; clone_size: once; j_call: TRBJ2-7; d_call: .; v_call: TRBV20-1
cdr3_aa: CASSPGTSQQETQYF; cdr3_nt: TGCGCCAGCAGCCCAGGGACTAGTCAACAAGAGACCCAGTACTTC; clone_size: few; j_call: TRBJ2-5; d_call: TRBD2; v_call: TRBV5-1
cdr3_aa: CASSQEVRGELFF; cdr3_nt: TGTGCCAGCAGCCAAGAAGTTCGGGGGGAGCTGTTTTTT; clone_size: few; j_call: TRBJ2-2; d_call: .; v_call: TRBV3-1
cdr3_aa: CASSDLASTDTQYF; cdr3_nt: TGTGCCAGCTCGGACTTAGCGAGCACAGATACGCAGTATTTT; clone_size: .; j_call: TRBJ2-3; d_call: .; v_call: TRBV6-2/TRBV6-3
cdr3_aa: CSARLFGLAGGTDTQYF; cdr3_nt: TGCAGTGCTAGGCTCTTCGGACTAGCGGGGGGCACAGATACGCAGTATTTT; clone_size: few; j_call: TRBJ2-3; d_call: TRBD2; v_call: TRBV20-1
cdr3_aa: CASSLGMGFTDTQYF; cdr3_nt: TGTGCCAGCAGCTTAGGGATGGGGTTCACAGATACGCAGTATTTT; clone_size: few; j_call: TRBJ2-3; d_call: .; v_call: TRBV7-2
cdr3_aa: CSVSQGAGNTIYF; cdr3_nt: TGCAGTGTTTCGCAGGGGGCTGGAAACACCATATATTTT; clone_size: few; j_call: TRBJ1-3; d_call: TRBD1; v_call: TRBV20-1
cdr3_aa: CASSPQVVGYEQYF; cdr3_nt: TGTGCCAGCAGTCCTCAGGTCGTGGGCTACGAGCAGTACTTC; clone_size: .; j_call: TRBJ2-7; d_call: .; v_call: TRBV12-3/TRBV12-4
cdr3_aa: CAIKGTGGNTIYF; cdr3_nt: TGTGCCATCAAGGGGACTGGTGGAAACACCATATATTTT; clone_size: few; j_call: TRBJ1-3; d_call: .; v_call: TRBV10-3
cdr3_aa: CASSTRDSPGTQYF; cdr3_nt: TGTGCTAGCAGCACACGGGACAGTCCAGGTACGCAGTATTTT; clone_size: .; j_call: TRBJ2-3; d_call: TRBD1; v_call: TRBV7-7
cdr3_aa: CASMPFKGYTSTDTQYF; cdr3_nt: TGTGCCAGCATGCCATTTAAGGGATATACTAGCACAGATACGCAGTATTTT; clone_size: .; j_call: TRBJ2-3; d_call: .; v_call: TRBV6-1